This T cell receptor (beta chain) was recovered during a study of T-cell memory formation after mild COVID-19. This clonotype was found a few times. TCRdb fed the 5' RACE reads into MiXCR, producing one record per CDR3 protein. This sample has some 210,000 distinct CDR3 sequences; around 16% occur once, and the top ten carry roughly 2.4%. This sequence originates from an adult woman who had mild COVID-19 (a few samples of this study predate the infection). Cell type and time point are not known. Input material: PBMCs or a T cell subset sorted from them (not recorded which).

CDR3 coding DNA: TGCGCCAGCAGACCGGGACAGGAGTATACTGAAGCTTTCTTT. Translated: CASRPGQEYTEAFF. The chain recombines TRBV5-1 with TRBJ1-1; TRBD1 agrees at 8 bases. The germline gives CDR1 SGHRS, CDR2 YFSETQ. The CDR3 covers 14 residues. The ends lost 5 bases at V and 5 bases at J; junction bases unmatched: 8.